The clone carrying this T cell receptor (beta chain) was counted between two and nine times. Its antigen is unidentified. The data stem from a study of T cells after yellow fever vaccination. On the study more broadly: Libraries from low-cell-number fractions were prepared with the SMART-Seq v4 Ultra Low Input RNA kit.

Study-level results: Contaminating bulk clonotypes could be abundant in FACS-sorted repertoires.

Template-switching 5'RACE yielded the TCR cDNA; a universal primer site and UMIs were added in the process. MiXCR, run by TCRdb on the 5' RACE reads, gives a single entry per CDR3 protein. This sample carries roughly 320,000 distinct CDR3 sequences, roughly 10% of them seen once, and the ten largest clones take 3% to 3.5%. The starting material was CD4+ T cells sorted from PBMCs, obtained 45 days after the yellow fever booster vaccination. The origin of this receptor is a young man who received the YFV17D yellow fever vaccine.

The CDR3 protein is CASSLDTRYGYTF. The CDR3 DNA is TGTGCCAGCAGCTTGGACACCAGATATGGCTACACCTTC. The chain uses TRBV6-2 or TRBV6-3 and TRBJ1-2; D may be TRBD1 (5 bases). CDR1 MNHEY and CDR2 SVGEGT come from the germline V gene. V was cut by 6 bases and J by 5 bases, with 13 bases left in between. The CDR3 extends over 13 amino acids.